This T cell receptor (beta chain) was retrieved from a study of cytomegalovirus exposure and HLA in healthy donors. Study-wide results and caveats: TRBV6-2, TRBV6-3 and some other V segments were excluded as indistinguishable.

With 60 Vbeta and 13 Jbeta primers, the PCR was carried out. The protocol was immunoSEQ multiplex PCR, while the TCRdb copy is restricted to in-frame clones and leaves out a portion. This table holds approximately 150,000 clones, roughly 87% found once. About this clone itself: Its target is not known.

Trimming left V 3 bases short and J 7 bases short, with 16 bases between. The CDR3 sequence is 15 residues long. CDR1 and CDR2 (germline): SGHRS, YFSETQ. The sequence came from a middle-aged man in good health and CMV-seropositive. Sequencing used PBMCs. The chain is built from TRBV5-1 and TRBJ2-2; TRBD2 might be the D (6 bases). CDR3 protein: CASSWDFSYGGELFF. The CDR3 DNA is TGCGCCAGCAGCTGGGACTTCTCCTACGGCGGGGAGCTGTTTTTT.